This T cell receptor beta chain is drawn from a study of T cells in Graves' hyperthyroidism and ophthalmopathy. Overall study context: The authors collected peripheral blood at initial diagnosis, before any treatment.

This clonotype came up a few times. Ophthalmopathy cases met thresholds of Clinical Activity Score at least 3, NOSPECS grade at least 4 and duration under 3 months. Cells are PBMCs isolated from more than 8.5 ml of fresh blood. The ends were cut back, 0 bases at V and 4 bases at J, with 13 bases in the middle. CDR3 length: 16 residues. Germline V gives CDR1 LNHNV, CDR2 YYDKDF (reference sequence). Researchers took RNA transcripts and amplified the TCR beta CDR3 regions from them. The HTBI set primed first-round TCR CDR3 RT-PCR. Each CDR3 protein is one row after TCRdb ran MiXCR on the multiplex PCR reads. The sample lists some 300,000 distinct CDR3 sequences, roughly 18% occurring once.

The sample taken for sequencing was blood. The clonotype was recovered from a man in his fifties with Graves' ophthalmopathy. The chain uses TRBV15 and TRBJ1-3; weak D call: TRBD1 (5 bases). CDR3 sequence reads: CATSRDQGVAGNTIYF. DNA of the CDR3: TGTGCCACCAGCAGAGATCAAGGGGTAGCGGGAAACACCATATATTTT.